The 5 T cell receptor beta chains below all came from one sample that was sequenced in a study of T cell responses to AZD1222 COVID-19 vaccine. Sequencing used immunoSEQ multiplex PCR; TCRdb keeps in-frame clones, though not all of them. The sample yields roughly 42,000 clones, roughly 75% seen once. The sample in question was peripheral blood, obtained on day 0 of AZD1222 vaccination. These receptors were collected from an adult in good health.

This clone was seen a single time. CDR3 coding DNA: TGTGCCAGCAGCCAGGTGGGGGTCAATGAGCAGTTCTTC. It translates to CASSQVGVNEQFF. The chain joins TRBV7-8 to TRBJ2-1; D may correspond to TRBD1 or TRBD2 (5 bases each). V was trimmed by 5 bases and J by 6 bases, leaving 11 bases between them. The CDR3 sequence is 13 residues long. The germline V gene has CDR1 SGHVS and CDR2 FQNEAQ. Variable domain in full (rest from reference TRBV7-8 and TRBJ2-1): GAGVSQSPRYKVAKRGQDVALRCDPISGHVSLFWYQQALGQGPEFLTYFQNEAQLDKSGLPSDRFFAERPEGSVSTLKIQRTQQEDSAVYLCASSQVGVNEQFFGPGTRLTVL.

The chain joins TRBV4-2 to TRBJ1-5; possibly TRBD1 for D (6 bases). V was clipped by 6 bases and J by 6 bases, with 15 bases between them. The V gene's germline CDR1 is LGHNA and CDR2 YNFKEQ. The CDR3 covers 14 residues. This chain's CDR3 is CASSRDTSSQPQHF. Here the CDR3 DNA reads TGTGCCAGCAGTCGGGACACCTCAAGTCAGCCCCAGCATTTT.

The chain recombines TRBV5-5 with TRBJ2-5; 7 positions match TRBD1. V trimming: 3 bases; J trimming: 4 bases; junction bases outside the gene matches: 6. The CDR3 length is 14 residues. The germline V gene encodes CDR1 SGHKS and CDR2 YYEKEE (reference sequence). CDR3 protein: CASSSGGIGETQYF. The CDR3 DNA follows: TGTGCCAGCAGCTCAGGGGGTATAGGAGAGACCCAGTACTTC.

The chain carries TRBV10-2 and TRBJ1-2; TRBD1 agrees at 10 bases. V shed 6 bases and J 6 bases; nucleotides not matched to a gene: 7. CDR3 size: 14 residues. CDR1 and CDR2 (germline): WSHSY, SAAADI. CDR3 nucleotide sequence: TGCGCCAGCAGCGCGCAGGGACAGGGGAATGGCTACACCTTC. Its translation is CASSAQGQGNGYTF.

The genes are TRBV15 and TRBJ1-4; D not resolved. CDR3 length equals 17 residues. The germline gives CDR1 LNHNV, CDR2 YYDKDF (reference sequence). Trimming left V 3 bases short and J 0 bases short, with 14 bases between. In nucleotides, the CDR3 is TGTGCCACCAGCAGCTCCAGCCCGGGATCAACTAATGAAAAACTGTTTTTT. Protein product: CATSSSSPGSTNEKLFF.